This TCR beta chain originates from a study of T cells in women clearing cervical HPV infection. Study context: HLA type stays a possible confounder, typing being limited.

Clones were sequenced by immunoSEQ multiplex PCR, and TCRdb holds only the in-frame ones, with some missing. Its table lists 30,000 to 45,000 clones. Prevalent HPV16 infections were excluded; only incident single HPV16 infections included. The sample was blood buffy coat. The sequence was collected from a woman between 18 and 70 years old with a cervical HPV16 infection that either progressed to CIN3+ or cleared (not recorded which).

This CDR3 reads CASSSWDRVHEKLFF. The sequenced CDR3 bases are TGTGCCAGCAGTTCATGGGACAGGGTACATGAAAAG. V and J are TRBV5-6 and TRBJ2-2; 9 bases match TRBD1. The read falls 3 residues short of the CDR3 end, and the missing part is taken from the germline J gene. CDR3 length: 15 residues. Germline assignment: CDR1 SGHDT and CDR2 YYEEEE. The whole variable domain, remainder taken from reference TRBV5-6 and TRBJ2-2, is DAGVTQSPTHLIKTRGQQVTLRCSPKSGHDTVSWYQQALGQGPQFIFQYYEEEERQRGNFPDRFSGHQFPNYSSELNVNALLLGDSALYLCASSSWDRVHEKLFFGEGSRLTVL.